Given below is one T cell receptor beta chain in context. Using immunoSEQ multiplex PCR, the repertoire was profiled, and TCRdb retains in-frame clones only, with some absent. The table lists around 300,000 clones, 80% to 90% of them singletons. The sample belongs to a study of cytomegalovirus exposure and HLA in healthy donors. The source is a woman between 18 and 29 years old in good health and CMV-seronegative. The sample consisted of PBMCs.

CDR3 in amino acids: CATSGSGQSTEAFF. The CDR3 DNA reads TGTGCCACCAGCGGGAGTGGGCAGAGTACTGAAGCTTTCTTT. The chain links TRBV15 to TRBJ1-1; D uncertain. This CDR3 comprises 14 residues. Germline V gene lookup returns CDR1 LNHNV and CDR2 YYDKDF (reference sequence). Trimming shortened V by 5 bases and J by 5 bases, and 15 bases separated the two germline ends.